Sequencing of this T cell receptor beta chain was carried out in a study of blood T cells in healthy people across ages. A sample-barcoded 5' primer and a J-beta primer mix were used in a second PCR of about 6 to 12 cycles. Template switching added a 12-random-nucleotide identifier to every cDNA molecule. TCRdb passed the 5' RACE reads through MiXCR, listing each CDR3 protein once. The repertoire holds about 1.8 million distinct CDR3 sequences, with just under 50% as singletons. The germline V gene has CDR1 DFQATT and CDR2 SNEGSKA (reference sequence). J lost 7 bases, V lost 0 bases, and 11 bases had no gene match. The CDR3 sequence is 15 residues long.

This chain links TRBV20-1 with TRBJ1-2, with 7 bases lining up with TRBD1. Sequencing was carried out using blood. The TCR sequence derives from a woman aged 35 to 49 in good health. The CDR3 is CSARDRTGTEGGYTF. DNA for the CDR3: TGCAGTGCTAGAGATCGTACCGGGACAGAAGGTGGCTACACCTTC.